The following is a TCR beta chain sequence with its context. This record belongs to a study of CD8+ T cells in alopecia areata. This CDR3 comprises 15 residues. Unmatched junction bases numbered 6, after V lost 0 bases and J lost 9 bases. Germline V gene sequence: CDR1 SQVTM, CDR2 ANQGSEA. Extracted RNA was reverse transcribed, and the resulting cDNA served as sequencing template. Assay: immunoSEQ multiplex PCR; the TCRdb copy retains only in-frame clones and omits some. Among about 200,000 clones listed, more than 50% were seen once. The gene calls are TRBV29-1 and TRBJ2-1; 12 bases fit TRBD2. This TCR was recovered from a human donor in good health. Sequencing was performed on CD8+ T cells sorted from blood. CDR3 nucleotide sequence: TGCAGCGTTGAAGATGCTAGCGGGGGGGCCTTTGAGCAGTTCTTC. It encodes CSVEDASGGAFEQFF.